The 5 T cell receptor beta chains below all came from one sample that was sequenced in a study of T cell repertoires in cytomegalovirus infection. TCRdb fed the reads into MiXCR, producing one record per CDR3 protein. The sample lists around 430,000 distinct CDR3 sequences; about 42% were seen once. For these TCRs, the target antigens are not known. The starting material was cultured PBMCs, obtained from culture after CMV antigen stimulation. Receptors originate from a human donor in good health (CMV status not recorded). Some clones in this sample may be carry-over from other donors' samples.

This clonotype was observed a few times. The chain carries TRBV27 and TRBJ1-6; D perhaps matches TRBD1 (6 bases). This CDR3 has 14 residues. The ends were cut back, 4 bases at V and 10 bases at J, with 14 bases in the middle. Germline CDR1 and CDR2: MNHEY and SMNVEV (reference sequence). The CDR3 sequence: CASSSQGRWSPLHF. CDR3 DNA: TGTGCCAGCAGTTCCCAGGGGAGGTGGTCACCCCTCCACTTT.

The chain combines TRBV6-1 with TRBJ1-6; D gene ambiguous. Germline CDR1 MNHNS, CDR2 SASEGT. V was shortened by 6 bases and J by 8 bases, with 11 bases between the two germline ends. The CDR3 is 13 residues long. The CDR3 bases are TGTGCCAGCAGCCCCCCGGATTATTCACCCCTCCACTTT. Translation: CASSPPDYSPLHF.

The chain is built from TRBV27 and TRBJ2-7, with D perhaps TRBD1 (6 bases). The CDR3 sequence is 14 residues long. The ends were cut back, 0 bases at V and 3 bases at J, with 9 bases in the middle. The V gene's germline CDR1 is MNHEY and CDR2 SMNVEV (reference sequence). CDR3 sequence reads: CASSLSVQGYEQYF. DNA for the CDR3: TGTGCCAGCAGTTTATCCGTACAGGGCTACGAGCAGTACTTC.

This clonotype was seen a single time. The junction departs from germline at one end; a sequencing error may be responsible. The DNA of the CDR3 is TGTGCCAGCAGCTTTGACCCCCGACCGGGGAATGAGCAGTTCTTC. It translates to CASSFDPRPGNEQFF. This chain joins TRBV5-3 and TRBJ2-1, with a possible D match to TRBD2 (5 bases). TRBV5-3 counts as an open reading frame of uncertain function. This CDR3 region has 15 residues.

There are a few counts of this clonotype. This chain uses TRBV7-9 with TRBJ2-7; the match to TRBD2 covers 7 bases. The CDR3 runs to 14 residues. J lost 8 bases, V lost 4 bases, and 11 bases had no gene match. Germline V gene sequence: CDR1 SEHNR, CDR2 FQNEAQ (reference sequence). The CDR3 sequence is CASSSGLDGRKQYF. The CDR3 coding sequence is TGTGCCAGCAGCTCGGGACTCGACGGGAGGAAGCAGTACTTC.